The 15 T cell receptor beta chains presented below share a single source sample, sequenced in a study of control samples from healthy donors and cancer patients. This table comes from immunoSEQ multiplex PCR, and its TCRdb copy is limited to in-frame clones, with some not included. The sample has 150,000 to 200,000 clones, 90% seen once; the top ten hold around 1.4%. Sample: blood. These receptors came from a woman aged 45-65 years in good health.

The V gene is TRBV7-8, the J gene TRBJ1-6; D not certain. The CDR3 is 13 amino acids. Germline lookup yields CDR1 SGHVS and CDR2 FQNEAQ. The V end lost 5 bases, the J end lost 7 bases, and 9 bases lay between the germline ends. CDR3 sequence: CASSRNANSPLHF. The CDR3, as DNA: TGTGCCAGCAGCCGAAACGCCAATTCACCCCTCCACTTT.

The V call is TRBV4-3, the J call TRBJ2-3, with 7 bases identical to TRBD1. The CDR3 spans 15 residues. V gave up 1 base and J gave up 7 bases; unmatched junction bases: 8. Per germline, CDR1 LGHNA and CDR2 YSLEER. Here the CDR3 reads CASSQVDRESNTQYF. The CDR3, as DNA: TGCGCCAGCAGCCAAGTAGACAGGGAGTCGAATACGCAGTATTTT.

The count of this clone is one. The chain combines TRBV4-1 with TRBJ1-1, with D unclear. The V end lost 4 bases, the J end lost 4 bases, and 13 bases lay between the germline ends. Germline V gives CDR1 MGHRA, CDR2 YSYEKL. CDR3 length: 14 amino acids. CDR3 in DNA: TGCGCCAGCAGCCCTCGAGCGCCGGGCACTGAAGCTTTCTTT. Protein sequence: CASSPRAPGTEAFF.

This sequence joins TRBV5-4 and TRBJ1-2, with 9 bases that match TRBD1. The V segment lost 4 bases and the J segment 7 bases; nucleotides outside the gene matches: 11. The CDR3 sequence is 15 residues long. CDR1 SGHNT and CDR2 YYREEE come from the germline V gene (reference sequence). CDR3 in amino acids: CASSVPGQGGAGYTF. The CDR3 nucleotides read TGTGCCAGCAGCGTTCCGGGACAGGGAGGCGCTGGCTACACCTTC.

About this clone: One end of the junction varies from germline; a read error may be responsible. The V call is TRBV12-3 or TRBV12-4, the J call TRBJ1-3, with no clear D. The CDR3 is 12 residues long. CDR3 in amino acids: CARSRDANTIYF. The CDR3 DNA reads TGTGCCCGCAGTCGAGACGCAAACACCATATATTTT.

This clone was counted a few times. The V call is TRBV12-5, the J call TRBJ2-7; D is perhaps TRBD2 (6 bases). The CDR3 loop spans 13 amino acids. Germline V gene lookup returns CDR1 LGHNT and CDR2 FRNRAP. V was cut by 6 bases and J by 0 bases, with 9 bases left in between. CDR3 DNA: TGTGCTAGTGGCCCCGGGAGCTCCTACGAGCAGTACTTC. Translation: CASGPGSSYEQYF. The full variable domain, with the rest looked up from reference TRBV12-5 and TRBJ2-7, is DARVTQTPRHKVTEMGQEVTMRCQPILGHNTVFWYRQTMMQGLELLAYFRNRAPLDDSGMPKDRFSAEMPDATLATLKIQPSEPRDSAVYFCASGPGSSYEQYFGPGTRLTVT.

J is TRBJ1-2 and V is TRBV25-1, with TRBD1 matching 9 bases. Germline V CDR1 and CDR2: MGHDK, SYGVNS. Trimming took 7 bases from V and 8 from J; bases not matched to a gene: 2. This CDR3 has 11 amino acids. This CDR3 reads CASNDRGGYTF. As DNA, the CDR3 is TGTGCCAGCAATGACAGGGGGGGCTACACCTTC.

The rearrangement uses TRBV7-8 and TRBJ2-7; 12 bases line up with TRBD2. This CDR3 has 18 residues. Germline V CDR1 and CDR2: SGHVS, FQNEAQ. Trimming at V came to 2 bases and at J to 0 bases, leaving 8 bases not matched to a gene. In DNA form, the CDR3 reads TGTGCCAGCAGCTTACCTTCTGGACTAGCGGGGAGCTCCTACGAGCAGTACTTC. The encoded protein is CASSLPSGLAGSSYEQYF.

V and J are TRBV3-1 (or the pseudogene TRBV3-2) and TRBJ2-5; tentative D call: TRBD2 (6 bases). The CDR3 runs to 15 residues. V lost 1 base, J lost 2 bases, and 11 bases lay in between. The V gene's germline CDR1 is LGHDT and CDR2 YNNKEL (reference sequence). This CDR3 reads CASSQGDWSQETQYF. CDR3 coding DNA: TGTGCCAGCAGCCAAGGGGACTGGTCTCAAGAGACCCAGTACTTC.

CDR3: CASSLNTGTRNNEQFF. The CDR3, as DNA: TGCGCCAGCAGCTTAAATACCGGGACTAGGAACAATGAGCAGTTCTTC. This chain links TRBV5-1 with TRBJ2-1; 8 nucleotides match TRBD2. V gave up 2 bases and J gave up 5 bases; unmatched junction bases: 9. This CDR3 has 16 residues. Germline CDR1 reads SGHRS; CDR2 reads YFSETQ.

The chain links TRBV2 to TRBJ1-2; 10 positions match TRBD1. With 8 bases clipped from V and 2 bases from J, the junction kept 5 bases outside the gene matches. CDR3 length: 14 residues. CDR1 is SNHLY, CDR2 FYNNEI, per germline. For the CDR3, the DNA is TGTGCCAGCGGACAGGGGGTTCAAAACTATGGCTACACCTTC. Its protein product is CASGQGVQNYGYTF.

This chain links TRBV27 with TRBJ1-1; possible D gene TRBD1, 5 bases. Germline CDR1 MNHEY, CDR2 SMNVEV (reference sequence). V gave up 5 bases and J gave up 2 bases, with 15 bases separating them. The CDR3 contains 15 residues. The CDR3 DNA is TGTGCCAGCAGTACCCCAACCCAGGGAAACACTGAAGCTTTCTTT. Its translation: CASSTPTQGNTEAFF.

Details on this clone: The same CDR3 arises from other DNA sequences in this sample as well. V usage is TRBV4-1 and J usage is TRBJ1-5; 7 bases are a match to TRBD1. CDR1 is MGHRA, CDR2 YSYEKL, per germline. This CDR3 region has 15 residues. The junction had 2 bases not matched to a gene; V was cut back by 1 base and J by 2 bases. The CDR3 DNA reads as TGCGCCAGCAGCCAAGGACAGGGTCGCAATCAGCCCCAGCATTTT. Protein sequence: CASSQGQGRNQPQHF.

The rearrangement links TRBV6-2 or TRBV6-3 to TRBJ2-7; maybe TRBD2 (6 bases). V was cut by 4 bases and J by 4 bases, with 23 bases left in between. The CDR3 has 17 residues. Germline CDR1 reads MNHEY; CDR2 reads SVGEGT. The CDR3 region has the DNA TGTGCCAGCAGTTCCCCACGACGGGCGGCGGGATCTTACGAGCAGTACTTC. Its protein is CASSSPRRAAGSYEQYF.

The chain joins TRBV15 to TRBJ2-3, with 8 bases that match TRBD2. CDR3 size: 15 residues. The V gene end was trimmed by 5 bases and the J gene end by 4 bases; junction bases not matched to a gene: 8. Germline CDR1 reads LNHNV; CDR2 reads YYDKDF (reference sequence). CDR3 sequence (DNA): TGTGCCACCAGCGATGGTAGCGGGGCCGCAGATACGCAGTATTTT. It codes for CATSDGSGAADTQYF.